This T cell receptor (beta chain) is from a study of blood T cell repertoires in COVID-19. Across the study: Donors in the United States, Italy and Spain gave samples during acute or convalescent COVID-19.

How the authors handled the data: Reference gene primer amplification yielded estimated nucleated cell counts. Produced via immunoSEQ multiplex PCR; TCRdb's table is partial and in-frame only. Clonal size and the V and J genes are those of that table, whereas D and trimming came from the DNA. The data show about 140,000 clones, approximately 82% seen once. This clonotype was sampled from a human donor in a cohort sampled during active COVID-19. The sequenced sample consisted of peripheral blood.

CDR3: CASMALTPGLGIQYF. The CDR3 DNA reads as TGTGCCAGTATGGCATTAACCCCAGGTTTAGGCATTCAGTACTTC. The chain has TRBV19 and TRBJ2-4; D gene uncertain. The CDR3 contains 15 residues. The V and J ends lost 7 bases and 9 bases respectively, with 22 bases between them. Germline V CDR1 and CDR2: LNHDA, SQIVND (reference sequence).